A single sample gave rise to the 26 T cell receptor beta chains below, sequenced in a study of cytomegalovirus exposure and HLA in healthy donors. Generated by immunoSEQ multiplex PCR, the TCRdb table keeps only in-frame clones and is missing some. This table has more than 95,000 clones, about 85% appearing once. The source material was PBMCs. The receptor source for this set is a woman between 18 and 29 years old in good health and CMV-seropositive.

J is TRBJ2-1 and V is TRBV28, with D possibly matching TRBD2 (5 bases). Germline values: CDR1 MDHEN, CDR2 SYDVKM. This CDR3 spans 13 amino acids. The V gene lost 8 bases and the J gene lost 5 bases, with 13 bases spanning the gap. CDR3 sequence reads: CASWGVDDNEQFF. CDR3 sequence (DNA): TGTGCCAGCTGGGGAGTAGATGACAATGAGCAGTTCTTC.

The chain has TRBV15 and TRBJ2-1; D remains ambiguous. CDR3 length: 11 amino acids. Germline values: CDR1 LNHNV, CDR2 YYDKDF (reference sequence). V shed 5 bases and J shed 6 bases, with 5 bases lying between them. CDR3 region: CATSRLNEQFF. The CDR3 DNA reads TGTGCCACCAGCCGACTCAATGAGCAGTTCTTC.

A single count supports this clone. The V gene is TRBV28, the J gene TRBJ1-2; the match to TRBD1 covers 8 bases. Germline V CDR1 and CDR2: MDHEN, SYDVKM. The CDR3 extends over 16 amino acids. V shed 5 bases and J 1 base; nucleotides not matched to a gene: 9. CDR3 DNA sequence: TGTGCCAGCAGTCAGACAGGGGCGCTTGATAACTATGGCTACACCTTC. Translation gives CASSQTGALDNYGYTF.

This clone was seen a handful of times. The chain has TRBV9 and TRBJ1-1; D gene unclear. The CDR3 is made up of 14 amino acids. Germline V gene sequence: CDR1 SGDLS, CDR2 YYNGEE. V was shortened by 0 bases and J by 1 base, with 7 bases between the two germline ends. The CDR3 spells CASSVGTENTEAFF. Written as DNA, the CDR3 is TGTGCCAGCAGCGTAGGAACAGAGAACACTGAAGCTTTCTTT.

This chain connects TRBV19 to TRBJ2-7, with 11 bases matching TRBD1. CDR3 length: 13 residues. Germline V gene lookup returns CDR1 LNHDA and CDR2 SQIVND (reference sequence). The junction had 4 bases not matched to a gene; V was cut back by 6 bases and J by 6 bases. CDR3 residues: CASRGTGGTEQYF. CDR3 nucleotides: TGTGCCAGTAGGGGGACAGGGGGAACCGAGCAGTACTTC.

The gene calls are TRBV21-1 and TRBJ1-5; the table's D call, TRBD1, was not checked against the DNA. TRBV21-1 is shown as a pseudogene. The CDR3 is 15 amino acids. The CDR3, as DNA: TGTGCCAGCAGCAAAGCGGACAGGTCGGGTCAGCCCCAGCATTTT. Its protein product is CASSKADRSGQPQHF.

The chain carries TRBV4-1 and TRBJ2-1, with TRBD1 as a possible D gene (5 bases). The CDR3 spans 14 residues. V was clipped by 1 base and J by 3 bases, with 7 bases between them. Germline V gene sequence: CDR1 MGHRA, CDR2 YSYEKL. The CDR3 loop is CASSQGGHYNEQFF. Written as DNA, the CDR3 is TGCGCCAGCAGCCAAGGAGGACACTACAATGAGCAGTTCTTC.

The chain is built from TRBV11-3 and TRBJ2-1, with no clear D. Trimming removed 1 base at V and 1 base at J, with 5 bases between. This CDR3 is 14 amino acids long. Germline CDR1 SGHNT, CDR2 YENEEA. The CDR3 coding sequence is TGTGCCAGCAGCTTAGCCCAATCCTACAATGAGCAGTTCTTC. Protein product: CASSLAQSYNEQFF.

V usage is TRBV5-6 and J usage is TRBJ1-1; TRBD1 matches 7 bases. Germline values: CDR1 SGHDT, CDR2 YYEEEE. The ends lost 4 bases at V and 2 bases at J; junction bases unmatched: 11. The CDR3 covers 16 residues. The CDR3 loop reads CASSVDRTPLNTEAFF. The CDR3 coding sequence is TGTGCCAGCAGCGTGGACAGGACCCCGCTTAACACTGAAGCTTTCTTT. Complete variable domain (other parts from reference TRBV5-6 and TRBJ1-1): DAGVTQSPTHLIKTRGQQVTLRCSPKSGHDTVSWYQQALGQGPQFIFQYYEEEERQRGNFPDRFSGHQFPNYSSELNVNALLLGDSALYLCASSVDRTPLNTEAFFGQGTRLTVV.

V gene TRBV5-6 combines with J gene TRBJ2-7; D is unclear. Germline V gene data show CDR1 as SGHDT and CDR2 as YYEEEE. The V end lost 2 bases, the J end lost 3 bases, and 12 bases lay between the germline ends. The CDR3 length is 14 residues. The CDR3 bases are TGTGCCAGCAGCTTTCGAGGAGACGACTACGAGCAGTACTTC. Translated: CASSFRGDDYEQYF. Looking up the rest from reference TRBV5-6 and TRBJ2-7 gives the full variable domain: DAGVTQSPTHLIKTRGQQVTLRCSPKSGHDTVSWYQQALGQGPQFIFQYYEEEERQRGNFPDRFSGHQFPNYSSELNVNALLLGDSALYLCASSFRGDDYEQYFGPGTRLTVT.

This chain uses TRBV6-6 with TRBJ2-1; D is uncertain. The germline V gene has CDR1 MNHNY and CDR2 SVGAGI (reference sequence). Trimming left V 0 bases short and J 8 bases short, with 8 bases between. This CDR3 is built from 13 residues. In DNA form, the CDR3 reads TGTGCCAGCAGTTACTCGAACTCCGATGAGCAGTTCTTC. It codes for CASSYSNSDEQFF.

The chain combines TRBV29-1 with TRBJ2-7; TRBD2 aligns across 8 bases. CDR1 and CDR2 from the germline V gene are SQVTM and ANQGSEA. The trim removed 6 bases at V and 0 bases at J, leaving 4 bases unmatched. The CDR3 spans 13 residues. CDR3: CSVDSGNSYEQYF. The CDR3 bases are TGCAGCGTCGATAGCGGGAACTCCTACGAGCAGTACTTC.

This clone was found once. The chain is built from TRBV9 and TRBJ2-7; 7 nucleotides agree with TRBD1. The germline V gene encodes CDR1 SGDLS and CDR2 YYNGEE. CDR3 length equals 15 residues. The V and J ends lost 2 bases and 0 bases, in that order; junction bases with no gene match: 5. As DNA, the CDR3 is TGTGCCAGCAGCGTCCGGGACAGAACCTCCTACGAGCAGTACTTC. Translation gives CASSVRDRTSYEQYF.

V is TRBV7-8 and J is TRBJ1-6; D is ambiguous. The germline V gene encodes CDR1 SGHVS and CDR2 FQNEAQ. V was pared by 8 bases and J by 1 base, with 21 bases between. This CDR3 has 18 amino acids. CDR3 coding DNA: TGTGCCAGCTTGAGGCAGCGGGGAGACTCTTCCTATAATTCACCCCTCCACTTT. It encodes CASLRQRGDSSYNSPLHF.

This clone has only one observation. The chain couples TRBV28 to TRBJ2-5; possibly TRBD1 for D (6 bases). V lost 7 bases to trimming and J lost 2 bases, with 14 bases between them. Germline CDR1 and CDR2: MDHEN and SYDVKM. This CDR3 spans 14 amino acids. The CDR3 bases are TGTGCCAGCACCCTTACCGGGACACAAGAGACCCAGTACTTC. Translated: CASTLTGTQETQYF.

The rearrangement joins TRBV10-3 to TRBJ2-2; 8 bases map to TRBD1. The CDR3 sequence is 16 residues long. Looked up from germline, CDR1 is ENHRY and CDR2 is SYGVKD. Germline trimming cut 6 bases from V and 3 bases from J; bases unmatched to any gene: 9. The CDR3, as DNA: TGTGCCATCAGGGGGTCGGACAGGGTTGACACCGGGGAGCTGTTTTTT. The encoded protein is CAIRGSDRVDTGELFF.

This clone was seen many times. The chain uses TRBV27 and TRBJ2-7; possibly TRBD1 for D (6 bases). Germline V gene sequence: CDR1 MNHEY, CDR2 SMNVEV (reference sequence). There are 12 residues in the CDR3. V lost 5 bases to trimming and J lost 5 bases, with 10 bases between them. The CDR3 bases are TGTGCCAGCAGTCGAGGGGGAGACGAGCAGTACTTC. Encoded protein: CASSRGGDEQYF.

In the case of this clone: The germline gene is not matched at one end of the junction; a read error may be the cause. The V gene is TRBV7-7, the J gene TRBJ2-1, with 7 nucleotides matching TRBD2. This CDR3 region has 15 residues. CDR1 SSHAT and CDR2 FNYEAQ come from the germline V gene (reference sequence). CDR3 bases: TGTGCTAGCAGCCCCGGGAGGACATTCGACAATGAGCAGTTCTTC. Translation gives CASSPGRTFDNEQFF.

The genes are TRBV11-2 and TRBJ2-2; 7 nucleotides match TRBD2. This CDR3 region has 19 residues. CDR1 is SGHAT, CDR2 FQNNGV, per germline. The ends lost 5 bases at V and 4 bases at J; junction bases unmatched: 19. The CDR3, as DNA: TGTGCCAGCAGCCTTTCCATCGTGGGGGGGAAAGTTTTCACCGGGGAGCTGTTTTTT. Protein: CASSLSIVGGKVFTGELFF.

The rearrangement links TRBV5-1 to TRBJ2-2; 9 positions match TRBD1. Unmatched junction bases numbered 10, after V lost 3 bases and J lost 1 base. CDR1 is SGHRS, CDR2 YFSETQ, per germline. The CDR3 is made up of 18 amino acids. The DNA of the CDR3 is TGCGCCAGCAGCTCGGACAGGGGAAATACCCAGAACACCGGGGAGCTGTTTTTT. Amino acid sequence: CASSSDRGNTQNTGELFF. The full variable domain, in which reference TRBV5-1 and TRBJ2-2 provide the parts outside the CDR3, is KAGVTQTPRYLIKTRGQQVTLSCSPISGHRSVSWYQQTPGQGLQFLFEYFSETQRNKGNFPGRFSGRQFSNSRSEMNVSTLELGDSALYLCASSSDRGNTQNTGELFFGEGSRLTVL.

V is TRBV7-3 and J is TRBJ2-3; D gene ambiguous. In germline, CDR1 is SGHTA, CDR2 FQGTGA. CDR3 length: 13 residues. V was clipped by 5 bases and J by 7 bases, with 13 bases between them. This chain's CDR3 is CASSPADSHTQYF. The CDR3 DNA sequence: TGTGCCAGCAGCCCGGCCGACTCCCATACGCAGTATTTT.

The V gene is TRBV10-3, the J gene TRBJ1-3, with 9 bases fitting TRBD1. Germline assignment: CDR1 ENHRY and CDR2 SYGVKD. The CDR3 extends over 17 amino acids. Germline trimming cut 6 bases from V and 2 bases from J; bases unmatched to any gene: 11. Here the CDR3 reads CAISPGQGLGAGNTIYF. CDR3 coding DNA: TGTGCCATCAGCCCAGGACAGGGGTTGGGCGCTGGAAACACCATATATTTT.

This clone has a single count. This chain joins TRBV6-4 and TRBJ2-3; 9 bases match TRBD2. Germline V gene data show CDR1 as MRHNA and CDR2 as SNTAGT. The CDR3 length is 15 residues. The V and J ends lost 1 base and 4 bases, in that order; junction bases with no gene match: 3. The CDR3 sequence: CASSDFGGRADTQYF. The CDR3 bases are TGTGCCAGCAGTGACTTCGGCGGGAGGGCAGATACGCAGTATTTT.

V usage is TRBV5-1 and J usage is TRBJ1-1, with 7 bases identical to TRBD1. The CDR3 totals 14 residues. Trimming took 4 bases from V and 11 from J; bases not matched to a gene: 14. Germline V gene lookup returns CDR1 SGHRS and CDR2 YFSETQ. CDR3 bases: TGCGCCAGCAGCAATGACAGGGTTCCCAACCGGGCTTTCTTT. Its translation is CASSNDRVPNRAFF.

For this clone: Other DNA sequences of this sample code for an identical CDR3. This chain uses TRBV29-1 with TRBJ2-3, with no clear D. From germline, CDR1 is SQVTM and CDR2 ANQGSEA. V shed 3 bases and J shed 4 bases, with 5 bases lying between them. CDR3 size: 11 residues. CDR3 bases: TGCAGCGTTGAGACTGCAGATACGCAGTATTTT. As protein: CSVETADTQYF.

The genes are TRBV7-2 and TRBJ1-4; D uncertain. The CDR3 consists of 15 residues. V gave up 5 bases and J gave up 3 bases, with 13 bases separating them. Looked up from germline, CDR1 is SGHTA and CDR2 is FQGNSA. CDR3 nucleotides: TGTGCCAGCAGCCTAAGTAGAAGCTCTAATGAAAAACTGTTTTTT. This encodes CASSLSRSSNEKLFF.